This TCR beta chain was recovered during a study of T-cell memory formation after mild COVID-19. Overall study findings and caveats: CD4/CD8 balance held among clones contracting day 15 to 85, and later expanders leaned CD4+. Largely, contracting CD4+ clones fell within CM and EM, and contracting CD8+ clones within EMRA.

This clonotype has a count of ten or more. Antigen: not known. Using constant-segment primers, 5'RACE produced TCR alpha and TCR beta cDNA libraries carrying sample barcodes and UMIs. TCRdb passed the 5' RACE reads through MiXCR, listing each CDR3 protein once. The sample records 35,000 to 55,000 distinct CDR3 sequences, about a tenth being singletons. Trimming took 9 bases from V and 4 from J; bases not matched to a gene: 9. Germline V gene data show CDR1 as KGHDR and CDR2 as SFDVKD. The CDR3 has 14 amino acids. This sequence originates from an adult woman who had mild COVID-19 (a few samples of this study predate the infection). Cell type and time point are not known. The rearrangement uses TRBV24-1 and TRBJ2-7, with 9 positions matching TRBD1. The source material was PBMCs or a T cell subset sorted from them (not recorded which). CDR3 amino acids: CATSPDRGQYEQYF. The CDR3 DNA reads as TGTGCCACCTCACCGGACAGGGGACAATACGAGCAGTACTTC.